This T cell receptor (beta chain) is from a study of blood T cell repertoires in COVID-19. V was cut by 8 bases and J by 4 bases, with 18 bases left in between. The CDR3 contains 14 residues. Germline V gives CDR1 LNHDA, CDR2 SQIVND (reference sequence). TCRdb keeps only in-frame clones here, not all; method: immunoSEQ multiplex PCR. The sample carries about 160,000 clones, 70% to 90% recorded once. The sample consisted of peripheral blood. The genes are TRBV19 and TRBJ2-7, with D perhaps TRBD2 (5 bases). The TCR was taken from a man in his sixties with COVID-19, enrolled during active disease. The CDR3 DNA follows: TGTGCCAGTCGCCGAGACTCTATAGCGTACGAGCAGTACTTC. This codes for CASRRDSIAYEQYF.